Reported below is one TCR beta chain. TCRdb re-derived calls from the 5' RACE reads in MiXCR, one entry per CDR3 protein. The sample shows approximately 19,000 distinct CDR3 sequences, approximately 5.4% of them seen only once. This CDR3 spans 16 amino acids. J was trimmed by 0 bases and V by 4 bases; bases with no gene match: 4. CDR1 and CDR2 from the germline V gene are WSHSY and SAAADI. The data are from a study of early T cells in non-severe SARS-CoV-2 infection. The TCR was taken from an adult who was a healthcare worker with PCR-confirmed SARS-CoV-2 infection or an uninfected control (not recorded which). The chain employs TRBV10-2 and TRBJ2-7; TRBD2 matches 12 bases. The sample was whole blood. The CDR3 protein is CASSGGLAGLSYEQYV. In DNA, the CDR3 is TGCGCCAGCAGTGGCGGACTAGCGGGACTCTCCTACGAGCAGTACGTC.